A single sample is the source of the 5 T cell receptor beta chains below, sequenced in a study of cytomegalovirus exposure and HLA in healthy donors. A multiplex PCR was run with 60 Vbeta primers and 13 Jbeta primers. Some clones are missing from TCRdb's copy, which holds only in-frame ones; the method was immunoSEQ multiplex PCR. The data contain fewer than 250,000 clones, about 81% of them singletons. Sequenced input: PBMCs. The receptors were sampled from a man aged 40-49 years in good health and CMV-seropositive.

CDR3 DNA sequence: TGTGCCAGTAGAGGGCAGGCAGTTCTTAACTATGGCTACACCTTC. Amino acid sequence: CASRGQAVLNYGYTF. V is TRBV5-4 and J is TRBJ1-2, with D uncertain. The CDR3 consists of 15 residues. Germline V gene sequence: CDR1 SGHNT, CDR2 YYREEE (reference sequence). V was shortened by 8 bases and J by 1 base, with 18 bases between the two germline ends.

The chain has TRBV10-2 and TRBJ2-1; TRBD2 aligns across 7 bases. The germline CDR1 and CDR2 sequences are WSHSY and SAAADI. This CDR3 contains 15 residues. Trimming at V came to 6 bases and at J to 9 bases, leaving 14 bases not matched to a gene. The CDR3 coding sequence is TGCGCCAGCAGCTATGGGGGGGAGGCCTACGGTGAGCAGTTCTTC. Translating gives CASSYGGEAYGEQFF.

The chain links TRBV5-1 to TRBJ2-2, with D maybe TRBD1 (6 bases). V was shortened by 6 bases and J by 0 bases, with 12 bases between the two germline ends. The CDR3 runs 15 residues. Germline V lookup: CDR1 SGHRS, CDR2 YFSETQ. CDR3 DNA: TGCGCCAGCACCCCGGGACACCCGAACACCGGGGAGCTGTTTTTT. Translating gives CASTPGHPNTGELFF.

The V gene is TRBV2, the J gene TRBJ2-1; TRBD2 matches at 15 bases. J gave up 1 base and V 7 bases, and 8 bases lay outside the gene matches. The CDR3 runs 18 residues. The V gene's germline CDR1 is SNHLY and CDR2 FYNNEI. The CDR3, as DNA: TGTGCCAGCATTCCGGGACTAGCGGGAGGAGTATCCTACAATGAGCAGTTCTTC. It translates to CASIPGLAGGVSYNEQFF.

The sample holds a few counts of this clone. This chain joins TRBV4-2 and TRBJ2-1; possibly TRBD1 for D (5 bases). The CDR3 sequence is 15 residues long. V lost 0 bases to trimming and J lost 1 base, with 7 bases between them. Per germline, CDR1 LGHNA and CDR2 YNFKEQ. The CDR3 region is CASSQDRTSYNEQFF. Written as DNA, the CDR3 is TGTGCCAGCAGCCAAGATAGGACATCCTACAATGAGCAGTTCTTC.